These 20 T cell receptor beta chains share one sample of origin, sequenced in a study of cytomegalovirus exposure and HLA in healthy donors. The primer mix had 60 Vbeta and 13 Jbeta primers. Sequencing was performed with immunoSEQ multiplex PCR; in TCRdb, only in-frame clones are kept and a portion is missing. Counted here are under 130,000 clones, approximately 82% occurring once; the ten biggest clones make up more than 8%. The sequencing sample was made of PBMCs. These receptors were collected from a middle-aged man in good health and CMV-seropositive.

The chain carries TRBV4-1 and TRBJ2-2; 8 bases are shared with TRBD1. Per the germline V gene, CDR1 is MGHRA and CDR2 is YSYEKL. The CDR3 is 15 residues long. Trimming removed 4 bases from V and 9 bases from J; junction bases left unmatched: 10. The DNA for the CDR3 is TGCGCCAGCAGCCGGATTATACAGGGGGGAAGGGAGCTGTTTTTT. It is translated as CASSRIIQGGRELFF.

The chain is built from TRBV7-9 and TRBJ1-1; D gene uncertain. The CDR3 length is 14 residues. The V gene lost 4 bases and the J gene lost 0 bases, with 9 bases spanning the gap. Germline CDR1 SEHNR, CDR2 FQNEAQ (reference sequence). CDR3 sequence (DNA): TGTGCCAGCAGCTCGCGGGAGATGAACACTGAAGCTTTCTTT. This encodes CASSSREMNTEAFF.

J is TRBJ2-1 and V is TRBV25-1; unclear D gene. Germline CDR1 MGHDK, CDR2 SYGVNS. V dropped 8 bases and J dropped 7 bases, with 18 bases sitting between them. There are 14 residues in the CDR3. The CDR3 loop is CASALAGSWNEQFF. The CDR3 bases are TGTGCCAGCGCTTTGGCCGGGTCTTGGAATGAGCAGTTCTTC.

The CDR3 spells CASSTAGQGIDTQYF. CDR3 nucleotide sequence: TGTGCCAGCAGCACGGCGGGACAGGGGATAGATACGCAGTATTTT. This rearrangement joins TRBV7-2 to TRBJ2-3; 10 nucleotides match TRBD1. This CDR3 is built from 15 residues. From germline, CDR1 is SGHTA and CDR2 FQGNSA. Trimming at V came to 5 bases and at J to 5 bases, leaving 7 bases not matched to a gene.

The rearrangement uses TRBV6-5 and TRBJ1-6; 7 positions match TRBD1. This CDR3 has 15 amino acids. Per the germline V gene, CDR1 is MNHEY and CDR2 is SVGAGI. J lost 6 bases, V lost 4 bases, and 6 bases had no gene match. The CDR3 DNA sequence: TGTGCCAGCAGTTTCGACAGGGCTCTTAATTCACCCCTCCACTTT. It specifies CASSFDRALNSPLHF.

This chain connects TRBV5-4 to TRBJ2-1; TRBD2 aligns across 9 bases. With V trimmed by 4 bases and J by 9 bases, 11 bases remained unmatched. Germline-derived CDR1 and CDR2 are SGHNT and YYREEE (reference sequence). The CDR3 is made up of 15 amino acids. The chain's CDR3 is CASSPRAGGPGEQFF. The CDR3 DNA reads TGTGCCAGCAGCCCTAGGGCGGGAGGGCCGGGTGAGCAGTTCTTC.

On this clone: One end of the junction does not line up with germline, which may come from a read error. The CDR3: CASSPHGTSGRKIGANGLTF. The CDR3 DNA is TGTGCCAGCAGCCCTCACGGGACTAGCGGGAGAAAGATTGGGGCCAACGGCCTGACTTTC. This sequence joins TRBV5-4 and TRBJ2-6; 14 bases are shared with TRBD2. This CDR3 has 20 residues. Germline V CDR1 and CDR2: SGHNT, YYREEE (reference sequence).

The gene calls are TRBV30 and TRBJ1-2; maybe TRBD1 (5 bases). Looked up from germline, CDR1 is GTSNPN and CDR2 is SVGIG (reference sequence). The CDR3 loop spans 14 amino acids. V lost 2 bases and J lost 4, with 14 bases in between. The CDR3 is CAWSPPRDSYGYTF. The CDR3 DNA is TGTGCCTGGAGTCCCCCCAGGGATTCCTATGGCTACACCTTC.

The chain links TRBV28 to TRBJ1-2; tentatively, D is TRBD1 (6 bases). The CDR3 consists of 15 residues. CDR1 and CDR2 from the germline V gene are MDHEN and SYDVKM. The V and J ends lost 7 bases and 0 bases respectively, with 15 bases between them. The CDR3 DNA follows: TGTGCCAGCAAGAAAGGGGGGGGATCTAACTATGGCTACACCTTC. Translation: CASKKGGGSNYGYTF.

This clone has more than one count but fewer than ten. The chain couples TRBV7-2 to TRBJ2-7; the match to TRBD2 covers 7 bases. The J segment lost 13 bases and the V segment lost 2 bases, leaving 14 bases of the junction unmatched. CDR3 length: 14 residues. The germline gives CDR1 SGHTA, CDR2 FQGNSA. Written as DNA, the CDR3 is TGTGCCAGCAGCTTACCCATTCGCGGGAGCCCACACTACTTC. It is translated as CASSLPIRGSPHYF.

The chain is built from TRBV2 and TRBJ2-2; 13 nucleotides agree with TRBD2. Per germline, CDR1 SNHLY and CDR2 FYNNEI. V lost 3 bases to trimming and J lost 5 bases; unmatched junction nucleotides: 12. CDR3 length: 19 amino acids. The CDR3 sequence is CASSDRPGTSGEGTGELFF. CDR3 bases: TGTGCCAGCAGTGACCGGCCCGGGACTAGCGGGGAGGGGACCGGGGAGCTGTTTTTT.

The V and J genes are TRBV28 and TRBJ1-2; D possibly corresponds to TRBD1 (5 bases). The CDR3 runs to 14 residues. Germline-derived CDR1 and CDR2 are MDHEN and SYDVKM. The V gene lost 3 bases and the J gene lost 2 bases, with 10 bases spanning the gap. CDR3 coding DNA: TGTGCCAGCAGTTTTGGGCAGGGAAACTATGGCTACACCTTC. Translation gives CASSFGQGNYGYTF.

This chain joins TRBV7-3 and TRBJ2-5; 10 bases align to TRBD2. The DNA end is a closer match to TRBJ2-7, so the J assignment may be wrong. Germline V gives CDR1 SGHTA, CDR2 FQGTGA. There are 15 residues in the CDR3. CDR3 DNA sequence: TGTGCCAGCAGCCGTATAGCGGGGGGCTCCTACGAGCAGTACTTC. It yields the protein CASSRIAGGSYEQYF.

The rearrangement links TRBV9 to TRBJ2-3; 8 positions match TRBD2. V was pared by 3 bases and J by 4 bases, with 7 bases of the junction left unmatched. Germline CDR1 SGDLS, CDR2 YYNGEE. This CDR3 spans 15 amino acids. CDR3 nucleotides: TGTGCCAGCAGCGCGGACGGGGGGGCCCCAGATACGCAGTATTTT. This sequence encodes CASSADGGAPDTQYF. The whole variable domain, filled in from reference TRBV9 and TRBJ2-3, reads DSGVTQTPKHLITATGQRVTLRCSPRSGDLSVYWYQQSLDQGLQFLIQYYNGEERAKGNILERFSAQQFPDLHSELNLSSLELGDSALYFCASSADGGAPDTQYFGPGTRLTVL.

This chain connects TRBV10-3 to TRBJ2-1; the D gene is possibly TRBD2 (6 bases). The CDR3 is 16 residues long. V gave up 0 bases and J gave up 7 bases, with 16 bases separating them. Germline lookup yields CDR1 ENHRY and CDR2 SYGVKD. The CDR3 region has the DNA TGTGCCATCAGTGAGTCGGGCGGGGTCAGACCAAATGAGCAGTTCTTC. It is translated as CAISESGGVRPNEQFF.

In this sample, this clone turned up a few times. V gene TRBV9 combines with J gene TRBJ1-2; 9 nucleotides match TRBD1. V lost 3 bases and J lost 2; bases outside the gene matches: 8. The CDR3 runs 16 residues. CDR1 is SGDLS, CDR2 YYNGEE, per germline. As DNA, the CDR3 is TGTGCCAGCAGCGACCCATCGACAGGGGGGAACTATGGCTACACCTTC. Translation gives CASSDPSTGGNYGYTF.

This chain links TRBV11-2 with TRBJ2-5, with 13 bases fitting TRBD2. Per germline, CDR1 SGHAT and CDR2 FQNNGV. The CDR3 has 17 amino acids. V was pared by 1 base and J by 1 base, with 3 bases of the junction left unmatched. The CDR3 nucleotides are TGTGCCAGCAGCTTAGGACTAGCGGGGGGTTTCCAAGAGACCCAGTACTTC. This gives the protein CASSLGLAGGFQETQYF.

In this sample, this clone turned up a few times. This chain joins TRBV10-1 and TRBJ2-1, with TRBD2 identical over 7 bases. With V trimmed by 4 bases and J by 1 base, 7 bases remained unmatched. The CDR3 is 16 amino acids. The germline V gene encodes CDR1 WNHNN and CDR2 SYGVQD (reference sequence). CDR3 amino acids: CASSVSSGASYNEQFF. Written as DNA, the CDR3 is TGCGCCAGCAGTGTCTCAAGCGGGGCATCCTACAATGAGCAGTTCTTC.

The rearrangement joins TRBV28 to TRBJ1-4; D gene uncertain. Germline V CDR1 and CDR2: MDHEN, SYDVKM. The CDR3 has 14 amino acids. V dropped 8 bases and J dropped 1 base, with 11 bases sitting between them. The CDR3 loop reads CASAPRVTNEKLFF. In DNA form, the CDR3 reads TGTGCCAGCGCCCCCCGGGTAACTAATGAAAAACTGTTTTTT.

The chain employs TRBV5-5 and TRBJ1-1, with D unclear. Germline lookup yields CDR1 SGHKS and CDR2 YYEKEE (reference sequence). The CDR3 sequence is 12 residues long. Deletions cut 4 bases from V and 8 bases from J, with 12 bases between. The CDR3: CASSPWPREAFF. The CDR3 DNA reads TGTGCCAGCAGCCCTTGGCCTAGAGAAGCTTTCTTT.